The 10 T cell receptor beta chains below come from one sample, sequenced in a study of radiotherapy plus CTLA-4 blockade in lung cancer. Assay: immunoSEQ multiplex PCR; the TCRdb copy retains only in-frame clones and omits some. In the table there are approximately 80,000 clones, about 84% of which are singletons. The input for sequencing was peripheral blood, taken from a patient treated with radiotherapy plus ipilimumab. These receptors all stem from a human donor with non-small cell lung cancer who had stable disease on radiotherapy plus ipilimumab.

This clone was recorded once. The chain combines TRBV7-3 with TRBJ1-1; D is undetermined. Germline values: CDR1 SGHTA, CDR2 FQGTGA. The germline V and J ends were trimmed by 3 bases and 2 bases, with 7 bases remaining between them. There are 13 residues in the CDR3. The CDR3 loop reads CASSFDFNTEAFF. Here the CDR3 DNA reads TGTGCCAGCAGCTTTGATTTTAACACTGAAGCTTTCTTT.

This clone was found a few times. CDR3 DNA sequence: TGTGCCAGCAGTCCCGGGACAGGGAACGGCGAGCAGTACTTC. Amino acids: CASSPGTGNGEQYF. The rearrangement uses TRBV6-5 and TRBJ2-7, with TRBD1 matching over 9 bases. J gave up 6 bases and V 5 bases, and 8 bases lay outside the gene matches. The length of the CDR3 is 14 residues. From germline, CDR1 is MNHEY and CDR2 SVGAGI.

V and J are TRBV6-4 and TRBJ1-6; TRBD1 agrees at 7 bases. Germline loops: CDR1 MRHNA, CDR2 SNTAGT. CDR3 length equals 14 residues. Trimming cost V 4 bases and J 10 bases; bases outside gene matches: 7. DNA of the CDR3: TGTGCCAGCAGTGCCGCAGGGGGAAGATCACCCCTCCACTTT. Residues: CASSAAGGRSPLHF.

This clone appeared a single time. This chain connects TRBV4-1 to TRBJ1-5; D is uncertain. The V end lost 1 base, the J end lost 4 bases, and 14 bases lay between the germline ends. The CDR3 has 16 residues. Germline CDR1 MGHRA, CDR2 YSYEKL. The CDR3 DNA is TGCGCCAGCAGCCAAGTTTTCACCGGGATGAATCAGCCCCAGCATTTT. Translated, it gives CASSQVFTGMNQPQHF.

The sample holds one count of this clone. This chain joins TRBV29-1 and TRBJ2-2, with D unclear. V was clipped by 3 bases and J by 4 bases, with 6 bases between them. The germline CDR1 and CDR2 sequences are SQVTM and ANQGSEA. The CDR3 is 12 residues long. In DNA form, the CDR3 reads TGCAGCGTTGAGTATATCACCGGGGAGCTGTTTTTT. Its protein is CSVEYITGELFF.

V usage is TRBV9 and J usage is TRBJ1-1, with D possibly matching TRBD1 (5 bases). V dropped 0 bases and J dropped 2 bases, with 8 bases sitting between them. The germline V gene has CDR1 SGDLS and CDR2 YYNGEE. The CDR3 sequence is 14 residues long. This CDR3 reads CASSVVGENTEAFF. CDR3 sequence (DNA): TGTGCCAGCAGCGTAGTGGGGGAAAACACTGAAGCTTTCTTT.

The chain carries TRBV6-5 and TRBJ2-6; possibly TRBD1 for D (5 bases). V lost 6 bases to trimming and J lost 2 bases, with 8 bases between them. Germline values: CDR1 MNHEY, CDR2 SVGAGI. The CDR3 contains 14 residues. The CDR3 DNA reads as TGTGCCAGCAGCCCAGGGCCTGGGGCCAACGTCCTGACTTTC. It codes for CASSPGPGANVLTF.

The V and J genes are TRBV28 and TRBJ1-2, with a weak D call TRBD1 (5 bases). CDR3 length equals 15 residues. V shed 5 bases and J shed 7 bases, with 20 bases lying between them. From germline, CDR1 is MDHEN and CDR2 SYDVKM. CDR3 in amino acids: CASSDYPGPLGGYTF. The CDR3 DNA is TGTGCCAGCAGTGACTATCCGGGACCACTCGGTGGCTACACCTTC.

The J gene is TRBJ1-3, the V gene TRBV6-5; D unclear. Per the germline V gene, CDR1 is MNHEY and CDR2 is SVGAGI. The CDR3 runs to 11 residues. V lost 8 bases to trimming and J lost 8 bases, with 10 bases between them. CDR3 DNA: TGTGCCAGCCCACATGGTGACACCATATATTTT. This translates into CASPHGDTIYF.

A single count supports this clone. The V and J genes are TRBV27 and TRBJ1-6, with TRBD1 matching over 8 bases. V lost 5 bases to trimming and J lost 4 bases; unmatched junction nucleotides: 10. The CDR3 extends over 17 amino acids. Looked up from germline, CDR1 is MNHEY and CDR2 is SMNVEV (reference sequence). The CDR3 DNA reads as TGTGCCAGCAGTCGGATCCCCGGGGACAGGTATAATTCACCCCTCCACTTT. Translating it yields CASSRIPGDRYNSPLHF.